Included here is one T cell receptor (beta chain) sequence, with context. These data belong to a study of blood T cell repertoires in COVID-19. Produced via immunoSEQ multiplex PCR; TCRdb's table is partial and in-frame only. The sample carries over 150,000 clones, 85% to 90% recorded once. The CDR3 totals 16 residues. V gave up 10 bases and J gave up 5 bases; unmatched junction bases: 14. Germline V gives CDR1 LNHDA, CDR2 SQIVND (reference sequence). The source is a man aged 35 to 55 who had recovered from COVID-19. Sequenced sample: PBMCs or T cells enriched from blood (not recorded which). The rearrangement uses TRBV19 and TRBJ1-5, with 10 bases that match TRBD1. The CDR3 protein is CATSSPGQGFDQPQHF. The CDR3 nucleotides are TGTGCCACCTCATCGCCGGGACAGGGGTTCGATCAGCCCCAGCATTTT.